This TCR beta chain was sequenced in a study of OX40 agonist ivuxolimab in advanced cancers. The overall study: Patients were treated with intravenous ivuxolimab, dosed at 0.01 to 10 mg/kg and infused every 2 weeks.

Libraries were prepared by immunoSEQ multiplex PCR; TCRdb keeps only in-frame clonotypes and omits some of them. The table shows more than 60,000 clones, with about 93% occurring only once. Findings and caveats of the study: Circulating CD4+ and CD8+ T cells showed clonal expansion by week 6 at 0.1 to 3.0 mg/kg. Normalized T-cell clonal expansion was also low in a subset of nonresponders.

This clone occurred once. Its antigen is still unknown. From germline, CDR1 is SQVTM and CDR2 ANQGSEA. V shed 6 bases, J shed 3 bases, and the junction held 14 bases outside the gene matches. The CDR3 is made up of 15 amino acids. The sample consisted of CD4+ or CD8+ T cells sorted from blood, taken in a trial of the OX40 agonist ivuxolimab. The clonotype comes from an adult with an advanced solid tumor such as melanoma, head and neck, liver or kidney cancer. The V call is TRBV29-1, the J call TRBJ2-7, with 7 bases fitting TRBD1. In DNA, the CDR3 is TGCAGCGTGGGTGTGACAGGGAAGGGGCTCTACGAGCAGTACTTC. Translation gives CSVGVTGKGLYEQYF.